This T cell receptor beta chain came from a study of blood T cell repertoires in COVID-19. This CDR3 spans 15 amino acids. Between the trimmed V and J ends, which lost 3 bases and 9 bases, there was a span of 18 bases. Germline V lookup: CDR1 KGHDR, CDR2 SFDVKD. The data were produced by immunoSEQ multiplex PCR, yet TCRdb's version contains in-frame clones alone and is incomplete. Here the sample spans roughly 300,000 clones, 70% to 90% being singletons. Sequenced: peripheral blood. The chain links TRBV24-1 to TRBJ2-3; D is possibly TRBD2 (6 bases). This sequence was found in a woman in her 50s who had recovered from COVID-19. The CDR3 DNA reads TGTGCCACCAGTGATGCGGGACCCCCACTCGGGACGCAGTATTTT. It is translated as CATSDAGPPLGTQYF.